At least ten counts were recorded for the clone carrying this T cell receptor (beta chain). From roughly 390 ng of RNA, a library with molecular barcoded alpha/delta and beta/gamma adaptors was made. TCRdb analysed the reads with MiXCR anew, one entry per CDR3 protein. The table has 20,000 to 25,000 distinct CDR3 sequences, more than 20% seen once; the top ten hold roughly a sixth. The data stem from a study of read filtering for tumor transcriptome and immune sequencing. Overall study context: RNA-seq yielded only about 85 to 1273 TCR reads, IR-seq about 4 to 10.27 million.

The germline V gene has CDR1 SQVTM and CDR2 ANQGSEA. V shed 7 bases and J shed 4 bases, with 9 bases lying between them. The CDR3 sequence is 11 residues long. Sequenced material: a population of CD138-negative cells sorted from bone marrow. V gene TRBV29-1 combines with J gene TRBJ2-3; D not certain. This sequence was found in a donor at least 40 years old with multiple myeloma. The CDR3 DNA reads TGCAGCGGATTAGCTGCAGATACGCAGTATTTT. Protein sequence: CSGLAADTQYF.